The clone carrying this T cell receptor (beta chain) showed up just once. The antigen is unknown. The record originates from a study of cytomegalovirus exposure and HLA in healthy donors. Study observations and caveats: Highly shared sequence variants in one cluster were likely a sequencing artifact. Follow-up analysis found HLA locus-dependent TCR association rates, highest for DRB1 and lowest for HLA-C.

PCR primers comprised 60 Vbeta and 13 Jbeta primers. Profiled with immunoSEQ multiplex PCR; TCRdb holds only in-frame clones, not every one. Of 160,000 or so clones listed, 84% are singletons. The sequence derives from a man younger than 35 in good health and CMV-seronegative. The sample consisted of PBMCs.

For the CDR3, the DNA is TGTGCCAGCAGCTTAGCTCGAGGTTTTGTCACTGAAGCTTTCTTT. The encoded protein is CASSLARGFVTEAFF. This sequence joins TRBV7-8 and TRBJ1-1; D not resolved. V was clipped by 0 bases and J by 4 bases, with 12 bases between them. This CDR3 has 15 amino acids. Germline-derived CDR1 and CDR2 are SGHVS and FQNEAQ.